Detailed here is one TCR beta chain. Germline lookup yields CDR1 SGDLS and CDR2 YYNGEE. V lost 4 bases and J lost 4; bases outside the gene matches: 6. This CDR3 contains 15 residues. The sample originates from a study of Ad26.COV2.S vaccination and SARS-CoV-2 variants. Documented treatment: 15 to 20 received Ad26.COV2.S at low or high dose, single or two shots; about 5 received placebo; per-sample allocation not given. The samples date from day 63 after the first vaccine or placebo injection. Profiled with immunoSEQ multiplex PCR; TCRdb holds only in-frame clones, not every one. The sample includes about 320,000 clones, approximately 80% seen only once; the top ten take approximately 2.2%.

The receptor was derived from a person between 18 and 60 years old who received the Ad26.COV2.S COVID-19 vaccine or a placebo. The sequencing used peripheral blood, collected in a trial of Ad26.COV2.S vaccine versus placebo. This chain connects TRBV9 to TRBJ2-1; 9 positions agree with TRBD2. In DNA, the CDR3 is TGTGCCAGCAGCCCCCTTAGCGGGGGATACAATGAGCAGTTCTTC. This gives the protein CASSPLSGGYNEQFF.